This note documents a single T cell receptor beta chain sequence. Its antigen remains unidentified. Profiling relied on immunoSEQ multiplex PCR, and the TCRdb table lists in-frame clones only, not all of them. Found here are tens of thousands of clones, approximately 84% of them singletons; the top ten hold 50%. CDR1 and CDR2 from the germline V gene are MDHEN and SYDVKM. The CDR3 is 14 amino acids. Trimming took 4 bases from V and 5 from J; bases not matched to a gene: 4. The data derive from a study of OX40 agonist ivuxolimab in advanced cancers. Overall study context: Previous treatment with anti-PD-1, anti-PD-L1 or anti-CTLA-4 therapy was allowed; roughly 40% had received some.

Study-wide points: Expanded clones were, on average, more numerous in CD8+ T cells than in CD4+. Some nonresponders also had low normalized T-cell clonal expansion.

This specimen was CD4+ or CD8+ T cells sorted from blood, taken in a trial of the OX40 agonist ivuxolimab. The V and J genes are TRBV28 and TRBJ2-1, with 8 bases lining up with TRBD2. The source of this sequence is an adult with an advanced solid tumor such as melanoma, head and neck, liver or kidney cancer. The CDR3 spells CASSYPGGNNEQFF. Written as DNA, the CDR3 is TGTGCCAGCAGTTACCCGGGGGGGAACAATGAGCAGTTCTTC.